The 16 T cell receptor beta chains below were found in one sample sequenced in a study of spatial heterogeneity in lung cancer. One entry per CDR3 protein results from TCRdb running MiXCR on the 5' RACE reads. The data hold 6,000 to 7,500 distinct CDR3 sequences, with under 25% observed a single time. Time point of the sample: sample taken at primary tumor resection. Sequencing of whole RNA from tumor, nontumor lung or frozen PBMC involved no sorting. The source was PBMCs, collected at surgery. These receptors were obtained from a female donor with early-stage non-small cell lung cancer.

By sample fraction, this clonotype is medium-sized. This sequence joins TRBV20-1 and TRBJ2-5; unclear D gene. This CDR3 is built from 15 residues. Trimming left V 4 bases short and J 1 base short, with 16 bases between. CDR1 DFQATT and CDR2 SNEGSKA come from the germline V gene (reference sequence). The CDR3 DNA is TGCAGTGCTAAGCTATTCCGACGAATCCAAGAGACCCAGTACTTC. Amino acid sequence: CSAKLFRRIQETQYF.

This clonotype was seen many times. V and J are TRBV5-4 and TRBJ2-1; TRBD1 agrees at 11 bases. Germline V gives CDR1 SGHNT, CDR2 YYREEE (reference sequence). The junction had 2 bases not matched to a gene; V was cut back by 6 bases and J by 6 bases. The CDR3 runs to 13 residues. The CDR3 DNA reads as TGTGCCAGCACCGGGACAGGGGGCAATGAGCAGTTCTTC. It specifies CASTGTGGNEQFF. The whole variable domain, remainder taken from reference TRBV5-4 and TRBJ2-1, is ETGVTQSPTHLIKTRGQQVTLRCSSQSGHNTVSWYQQALGQGPQFIFQYYREEENGRGNFPPRFSGLQFPNYSSELNVNALELDDSALYLCASTGTGGNEQFFGPGTRLTVL.

The gene calls are TRBV3-1 and TRBJ2-7; 11 bases are a match to TRBD2. V was clipped by 3 bases and J by 4 bases; unmatched bases: 11. Germline CDR1 and CDR2: LGHDT and YNNKEL (reference sequence). The CDR3 spans 17 residues. CDR3 in DNA: TGTGCCAGCAGCCAGGACCCGACTAGCGGGATATTGTACGAGCAGTACTTC. Translated: CASSQDPTSGILYEQYF.

V usage is TRBV6-5 and J usage is TRBJ2-6, with 10 positions matching TRBD1. Germline V gives CDR1 MNHEY, CDR2 SVGAGI. Trimming at V came to 5 bases and at J to 2 bases, leaving 3 bases not matched to a gene. The CDR3 totals 16 residues. The CDR3 DNA is TGTGCCAGCAGTCCCGGACAGGGGGCTGGGGCCAACGTCCTGACTTTC. Translation: CASSPGQGAGANVLTF.

This clonotype was found many times. V and J are TRBV5-1 and TRBJ1-3, with a weak D call TRBD1 (6 bases). V lost 0 bases, J lost 0 bases, and 10 bases lay in between. This CDR3 has 16 amino acids. From germline, CDR1 is SGHRS and CDR2 YFSETQ. The CDR3 loop is CASSLEGGRSGNTIYF. The DNA of the CDR3 is TGCGCCAGCAGCTTGGAGGGGGGCCGCTCTGGAAACACCATATATTTT.

By proportion, this clonotype is medium-sized. This chain uses TRBV7-6 with TRBJ1-1; D is unclear. V lost 6 bases and J lost 2, with 10 bases in between. CDR1 is SGHVS and CDR2 is FNYEAQ in the germline V gene. The CDR3 consists of 13 residues. The CDR3 coding sequence is TGTGCCAGCAGGTGGGAGCCCAACACTGAAGCTTTCTTT. Protein product: CASRWEPNTEAFF.

The chain is built from TRBV7-8 and TRBJ2-3, with 7 bases identical to TRBD2. The CDR3 loop spans 17 amino acids. Germline CDR1 reads SGHVS; CDR2 reads FQNEAQ. V shed 4 bases and J 4 bases; nucleotides not matched to a gene: 14. CDR3 sequence reads: CASSWAGRERGSDTQYF. The CDR3 DNA reads TGTGCCAGCAGCTGGGCGGGGCGGGAGAGGGGCTCAGATACGCAGTATTTT.

The chain's CDR3 is CSGSRDRGGAEAFF. The CDR3 DNA is TGCAGCGGCTCCCGGGACAGGGGAGGAGCTGAAGCTTTCTTT. The chain links TRBV29-1 to TRBJ1-1; 10 nucleotides line up with TRBD1. CDR1 is SQVTM and CDR2 is ANQGSEA in the germline V gene. The CDR3 spans 14 residues. Trimming at V came to 7 bases and at J to 6 bases, leaving 11 bases not matched to a gene.

With respect to this clonotype: An end of the junction differs from the germline gene, which may be a read error. The chain links TRBV10-2 to TRBJ2-1; 8 nucleotides match TRBD2. Germline-derived CDR1 and CDR2 are WSHSY and SAAADI. The CDR3 spans 12 residues. CDR3: CASRPTSVNEQF. CDR3 in DNA: TGCGCCAGCAGGCCGACTAGCGTAAATGAGCAGTTC.

This clonotype rates as medium-sized. The V and J genes are TRBV7-2 and TRBJ1-5; D is undetermined. The germline V gene encodes CDR1 SGHTA and CDR2 FQGNSA. CDR3 size: 14 residues. Trimming stripped 2 bases from V and 7 bases from J, with 12 bases between. The CDR3 is CASSLSFGNQPQHF. The DNA of the CDR3 is TGTGCCAGCAGCTTATCATTCGGTAACCAGCCCCAGCATTTT. Full variable domain (remainder filled in from reference TRBV7-2 and TRBJ1-5): GAGVSQSPSNKVTEKGKDVELRCDPISGHTALYWYRQSLGQGLEFLIYFQGNSAPDKSGLPSDRFSAERTGGSVSTLTIQRTQQEDSAVYLCASSLSFGNQPQHFGDGTRLSIL.

In its sample, this clonotype was seen many times. The V gene is TRBV29-1, the J gene TRBJ2-3; no firm D call. The CDR3 is 14 residues long. V lost 4 bases to trimming and J lost 4 bases, with 15 bases between them. The germline V gene encodes CDR1 SQVTM and CDR2 ANQGSEA. CDR3 protein: CSVGDNSKSDTQYF. The DNA for the CDR3 is TGCAGCGTTGGTGACAACTCCAAGTCAGATACGCAGTATTTT.

This clonotype ranks as medium-sized. The rearrangement links TRBV29-1 to TRBJ2-1; 10 bases map to TRBD1. Germline loops: CDR1 SQVTM, CDR2 ANQGSEA. The length of the CDR3 is 14 residues. Losses at the gene ends were 3 bases for V and 8 bases for J; bases not matched to a gene: 7. The CDR3 spells CSVDGQGVWDEQFF. Here the CDR3 DNA reads TGCAGCGTTGATGGACAGGGGGTCTGGGATGAGCAGTTCTTC.

This clonotype was detected many times. The V gene is TRBV14, the J gene TRBJ2-1, with 8 positions matching TRBD1. Trimming removed 0 bases from V and 5 bases from J; junction bases left unmatched: 6. The CDR3 contains 16 residues. Germline lookup yields CDR1 SGHDN and CDR2 FVKESK. The CDR3 nucleotides read TGTGCCAGCAGCCAAGATCCAGGACAGGGTGACAATGAGCAGTTCTTC. It encodes CASSQDPGQGDNEQFF.

The sample holds many counts of this clonotype. The chain recombines TRBV6-5 with TRBJ1-5; D uncertain. V lost 5 bases to trimming and J lost 3 bases, with 8 bases between them. Germline CDR1 reads MNHEY; CDR2 reads SVGAGI. The CDR3 is made up of 13 amino acids. CDR3 in amino acids: CASSRGINQPQHF. The CDR3 region has the DNA TGTGCCAGCAGTCGGGGTATCAATCAGCCCCAGCATTTT.

This CDR3 reads CASSPQGNEQFF. CDR3 nucleotides: TGTGCCAGCAGTCCGCAGGGAAATGAGCAGTTCTTC. The gene calls are TRBV27 and TRBJ2-1, with TRBD1 as a possible D gene (5 bases). Trimming took 5 bases from V and 7 from J, leaving 9 bases between them. The germline V gene has CDR1 MNHEY and CDR2 SMNVEV (reference sequence). CDR3 length: 12 amino acids.

The chain has TRBV19 and TRBJ1-2; D perhaps matches TRBD1 (6 bases). The CDR3 contains 16 residues. Germline loops: CDR1 LNHDA, CDR2 SQIVND (reference sequence). The germline V and J ends were trimmed by 7 bases and 0 bases, with 18 bases remaining between them. This CDR3 reads CASIGADSTTNYGYTF. CDR3 coding DNA: TGTGCCAGTATCGGGGCGGACAGCACTACTAACTATGGCTACACCTTC. Complete variable domain (other parts from reference TRBV19 and TRBJ1-2): DGGITQSPKYLFRKEGQNVTLSCEQNLNHDAMYWYRQDPGQGLRLIYYSQIVNDFQKGDIAEGYSVSREKKESFPLTVTSAQKNPTAFYLCASIGADSTTNYGYTFGSGTRLTVV.